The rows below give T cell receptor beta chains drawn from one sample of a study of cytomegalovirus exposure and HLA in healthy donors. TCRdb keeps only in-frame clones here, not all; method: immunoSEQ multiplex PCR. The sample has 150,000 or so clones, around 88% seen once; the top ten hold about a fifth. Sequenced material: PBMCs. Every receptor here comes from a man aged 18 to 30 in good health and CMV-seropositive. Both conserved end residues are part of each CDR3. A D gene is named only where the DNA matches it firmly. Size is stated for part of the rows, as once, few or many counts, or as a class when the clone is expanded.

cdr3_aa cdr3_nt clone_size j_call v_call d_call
CASSVTTDYEQYF TGTGCCAGCTCCGTAACGACAGACTACGAGCAGTACTTC - TRBJ2-7 TRBV18 -
CASSLPGADTQYF TGCGCCAGCAGCCTCCCGGGGGCAGATACGCAGTATTTT - TRBJ2-3 TRBV5-1 -
CASSTDRGPSEQYF TGTGCCAGTAGTACAGACAGGGGGCCCTCCGAGCAGTACTTC - TRBJ2-7 TRBV19 TRBD1
CSVEGQIQETQYF TGCAGCGTTGAAGGGCAGATCCAAGAGACCCAGTACTTC - TRBJ2-5 TRBV29-1 -
CASSFDSSYNEQFF TGTGCCAGCAGCTTCGACAGCTCCTACAATGAGCAGTTCTTC - TRBJ2-1 TRBV5-6 -
CASSWGLAGRETQYF TGTGCCAGCAGCTGGGGACTAGCGGGGCGGGAGACCCAGTACTTC - TRBJ2-5 TRBV11-2 TRBD2
CASTRGRGDKVELFF TGTGCCAGCACGAGAGGTCGGGGGGACAAGGTGGAGCTGTTTTTT - TRBJ2-2 TRBV21-1 -
CASRVTGNSGYTF TGCGCCAGCAGAGTAACAGGGAACTCTGGCTACACCTTC - TRBJ1-2 TRBV5-1 -
CASSSGQRTSGPVGEQYF TGTGCCAGCAGCTCGGGACAAAGGACTAGCGGGCCGGTGGGGGAGCAGTACTTC - TRBJ2-7 TRBV7-2 TRBD2
CASSRGQGSNQPQHF TGCGCCAGCAGCCGGGGACAGGGAAGCAATCAGCCCCAGCATTTT - TRBJ1-5 TRBV4-1 TRBD1
CASRPLGGSTEAFF TGTGCCAGCAGGCCCCTCGGGGGAAGCACTGAAGCTTTCTTT - TRBJ1-1 TRBV6-5 -
CASGGQGRGYTF TGTGCCAGCGGGGGACAGGGGCGAGGCTACACCTTC - TRBJ1-2 TRBV6-5 TRBD1
CASSLTGANYGYTF TGTGCCAGCAGCTTAACGGGAGCTAACTATGGCTACACCTTC few TRBJ1-2 TRBV7-9 -
CASSPQGTGGTQPQHF TGTGCCAGCAGCCCCCAGGGGACAGGGGGCACTCAGCCCCAGCATTTT - TRBJ1-5 TRBV21-1 -
CASSYAGPRQPQHF TGTGCCAGCAGTTACGCAGGGCCGCGTCAGCCCCAGCATTTT - TRBJ1-5 TRBV6-5 -